The next 3 T cell receptor beta chains were all read from a single sample in a study of cytomegalovirus exposure and HLA in healthy donors. A multiplex PCR was run with 60 Vbeta primers and 13 Jbeta primers. Some clones are missing from TCRdb's copy, which holds only in-frame ones; the method was immunoSEQ multiplex PCR. The profile shows a few hundred thousand clones, just under 85% of them singletons. The sequenced sample was PBMCs. The receptors stem from a middle-aged woman in good health and CMV-seropositive.

Written as DNA, the CDR3 is TGTGCCAGCAGCCGACGCAGCGGGCTTGGTTCGGCCCAGTACTTC. Amino acids: CASSRRSGLGSAQYF. The chain uses TRBV11-3 and TRBJ2-5; D possibly corresponds to TRBD2 (6 bases). V was cut by 5 bases and J by 9 bases, with 22 bases left in between. CDR1 and CDR2 (germline): SGHNT, YENEEA. The CDR3 is made up of 15 amino acids.

The chain couples TRBV7-2 to TRBJ1-5; D gene unclear. Germline CDR1 is SGHTA and CDR2 is FQGNSA. This CDR3 has 13 amino acids. V shed 2 bases and J shed 3 bases, with 5 bases lying between them. The DNA for the CDR3 is TGTGCCAGCAGCTTATACAACAATCAGCCCCAGCATTTT. This sequence encodes CASSLYNNQPQHF.

The genes are TRBV7-9 and TRBJ2-3; D not resolved. Trimming removed 3 bases at V and 0 bases at J, with 13 bases between. The CDR3 is 16 residues long. CDR1 and CDR2 from the germline V gene are SEHNR and FQNEAQ (reference sequence). Written as DNA, the CDR3 is TGTGCCAGCAGCTTTGGGCCCGGTTGGAGCACAGATACGCAGTATTTT. Its translation: CASSFGPGWSTDTQYF. Full variable domain (outside the CDR3, taken from reference TRBV7-9 and TRBJ2-3): DTGVSQNPRHKITKRGQNVTFRCDPISEHNRLYWYRQTLGQGPEFLTYFQNEAQLEKSRLLSDRFSAERPKGSFSTLEIQRTEQGDSAMYLCASSFGPGWSTDTQYFGPGTRLTVL.